This TCR beta chain was identified during a study of tumor-infiltrating lymphocytes in localized non-small cell lung cancer. TCRdb keeps only in-frame clones here, not all; method: immunoSEQ multiplex PCR. Among roughly 14,000 clones listed, roughly four fifths were seen once. The V segment lost 5 bases and the J segment 3 bases; nucleotides outside the gene matches: 4. The germline V gene has CDR1 SGHKS and CDR2 YYEKEE (reference sequence). This CDR3 is 13 amino acids long. The source material was lung tumor tissue. The source is a human donor with non-small cell lung cancer. The chain employs TRBV5-5 and TRBJ1-2; TRBD1 agrees at 7 bases. The CDR3 sequence: CASRLTGDYGYTF. In DNA form, the CDR3 reads TGTGCCAGCAGACTAACAGGGGACTATGGCTACACCTTC.